These 26 T cell receptor beta chains originate from one sample sequenced in a study of blood T cell repertoires in COVID-19. Some clones are missing from TCRdb's copy, which holds only in-frame ones; the method was immunoSEQ multiplex PCR. The sample lists fewer than 250,000 clones, 80% to 90% occurring once. The specimen was PBMCs or T cells enriched from blood (not recorded which). These receptors originate from a woman aged 40 to 50 with acute COVID-19.

The rearrangement joins TRBV4-1 to TRBJ2-7, with D possibly TRBD2 on 6 matching bases. The CDR3 spans 16 residues. Germline V gene sequence: CDR1 MGHRA, CDR2 YSYEKL. Between the trimmed V and J ends, which lost 3 bases and 0 bases, there was a span of 15 bases. CDR3 region: CASSQGTGTDSYEQYF. The CDR3 nucleotides read TGCGCCAGCAGCCAGGGTACCGGGACTGACTCCTACGAGCAGTACTTC.

In nucleotides, the CDR3 is TGTGCCAGCAGCGTAGGGTTAGCGGGAGAGCTGAACACCGGGGAGCTGTTTTTT. Amino acid sequence: CASSVGLAGELNTGELFF. This rearrangement joins TRBV9 to TRBJ2-2; TRBD2 matches at 9 bases. Germline values: CDR1 SGDLS, CDR2 YYNGEE. The length of the CDR3 is 18 residues. The J segment lost 1 base and the V segment lost 0 bases, leaving 7 bases of the junction unmatched. The entire variable domain, with the rest obtained from reference TRBV9 and TRBJ2-2, is as follows: DSGVTQTPKHLITATGQRVTLRCSPRSGDLSVYWYQQSLDQGLQFLIQYYNGEERAKGNILERFSAQQFPDLHSELNLSSLELGDSALYFCASSVGLAGELNTGELFFGEGSRLTVL.

V gene TRBV5-1 combines with J gene TRBJ2-7; 7 nucleotides match TRBD1. V was clipped by 0 bases and J by 4 bases; unmatched bases: 4. Germline V CDR1 and CDR2: SGHRS, YFSETQ. CDR3 length: 14 amino acids. CDR3 sequence (DNA): TGCGCCAGCAGCTTGGAGGGACAGCCTTACGAGCAGTACTTC. This gives the protein CASSLEGQPYEQYF.

The chain has TRBV5-8 and TRBJ2-5; 8 nucleotides match TRBD1. V shed 1 base and J 5 bases; nucleotides not matched to a gene: 7. This CDR3 comprises 15 residues. Germline CDR1 is SGHTS and CDR2 is YDEGEE. The CDR3 nucleotides read TGTGCCAGCAGCTTGCAACAGGGGGTATTCGAGACCCAGTACTTC. It encodes CASSLQQGVFETQYF. The variable domain in full, completed from reference TRBV5-8 and TRBJ2-5, reads EAGVTQSPTHLIKTRGQQATLRCSPISGHTSVYWYQQALGLGLQFLLWYDEGEERNRGNFPPRFSGRQFPNYSSELNVNALELEDSALYLCASSLQQGVFETQYFGPGTRLLVL.

The chain employs TRBV6-6 and TRBJ1-2, with D unresolved. The germline V gene has CDR1 MNHNY and CDR2 SVGAGI (reference sequence). This CDR3 region has 14 residues. Trimming left V 8 bases short and J 0 bases short, with 13 bases between. The CDR3 region has the DNA TGTGCCAGCGGGAGGGCACTCGCTAACTATGGCTACACCTTC. Amino acid sequence: CASGRALANYGYTF.

The chain recombines TRBV30 with TRBJ2-2, with D perhaps TRBD1 (7 bases). The V gene lost 4 bases and the J gene lost 1 base, with 13 bases spanning the gap. The CDR3 runs to 15 residues. Germline V gene data show CDR1 as GTSNPN and CDR2 as SVGIG (reference sequence). The CDR3 nucleotides are TGTGCCTGGATTTACAGGGGACTGAACACCGGGGAGCTGTTTTTT. This gives the protein CAWIYRGLNTGELFF.

This chain joins TRBV10-2 and TRBJ2-5; D perhaps matches TRBD1 (5 bases). Per germline, CDR1 WSHSY and CDR2 SAAADI. Trimming pared 2 bases from V and 1 base from J, leaving 11 bases between. CDR3 length: 15 amino acids. The CDR3 is CASSERWGPQETQYF. The CDR3 DNA reads as TGCGCCAGCAGTGAGAGGTGGGGCCCCCAAGAGACCCAGTACTTC.

This chain joins TRBV3-1 (or the pseudogene TRBV3-2) and TRBJ2-7; D is possibly TRBD1 (6 bases). The V and J ends lost 4 bases and 4 bases respectively, with 11 bases between them. Per the germline V gene, CDR1 is LGHDT and CDR2 is YNNKEL (reference sequence). The CDR3 contains 13 residues. The CDR3 loop reads CASSRDTRYEQYF. As DNA, the CDR3 is TGTGCCAGCAGCCGGGACACGAGATACGAGCAGTACTTC.

This clone appeared once. The chain links TRBV27 to TRBJ1-6, with 7 bases matching TRBD1. The CDR3 covers 13 residues. V shed 6 bases, J shed 7 bases, and the junction held 3 bases outside the gene matches. From germline, CDR1 is MNHEY and CDR2 SMNVEV (reference sequence). CDR3 in amino acids: CASRTGLNSPLHF. CDR3 DNA sequence: TGTGCCAGCAGGACAGGGTTGAATTCACCCCTCCACTTT.

The chain carries TRBV15 and TRBJ2-1, with D possibly TRBD2 on 5 matching bases. The CDR3 has 14 amino acids. V was shortened by 0 bases and J by 9 bases, with 12 bases between the two germline ends. Germline V gene data show CDR1 as LNHNV and CDR2 as YYDKDF (reference sequence). CDR3 DNA sequence: TGTGCCACCAGCAGAGATCCGCTAGCAACTGAGCAGTTCTTC. It encodes CATSRDPLATEQFF.

The chain combines TRBV5-4 with TRBJ2-2; perhaps TRBD2 as D (6 bases). Deletions cut 5 bases from V and 2 bases from J, with 13 bases between. Germline V lookup: CDR1 SGHNT, CDR2 YYREEE (reference sequence). This CDR3 region has 15 residues. The CDR3 reads CASSLKRANTGELFF. DNA of the CDR3: TGTGCCAGCAGTCTAAAGCGGGCAAACACCGGGGAGCTGTTTTTT.

Worth noting for this clone: This same CDR3 is encoded by further DNA sequences in the sample. The chain links TRBV5-1 to TRBJ2-1, with 7 nucleotides matching TRBD2. With V trimmed by 0 bases and J by 3 bases, 3 bases remained unmatched. The germline gives CDR1 SGHRS, CDR2 YFSETQ. The length of the CDR3 is 15 residues. The CDR3 coding sequence is TGCGCCAGCAGCTTGGCGGGAGGTGGCTACAATGAGCAGTTCTTC. It is translated as CASSLAGGGYNEQFF. The entire variable domain, with the rest obtained from reference TRBV5-1 and TRBJ2-1, is as follows: KAGVTQTPRYLIKTRGQQVTLSCSPISGHRSVSWYQQTPGQGLQFLFEYFSETQRNKGNFPGRFSGRQFSNSRSEMNVSTLELGDSALYLCASSLAGGGYNEQFFGPGTRLTVL.

V gene TRBV4-2 combines with J gene TRBJ2-6; D perhaps matches TRBD2 (5 bases). The CDR3 has 16 residues. Germline CDR1 is LGHNA and CDR2 is YNFKEQ. The germline V and J ends were trimmed by 0 bases and 0 bases, with 6 bases remaining between them. In nucleotides, the CDR3 is TGTGCCAGCAGCCAAGATGCGGGCTCTGGGGCCAACGTCCTGACTTTC. Encoded protein: CASSQDAGSGANVLTF.

V is TRBV28 and J is TRBJ2-2; 7 nucleotides match TRBD2. The ends lost 7 bases at V and 0 bases at J; junction bases unmatched: 5. The germline V gene encodes CDR1 MDHEN and CDR2 SYDVKM. The CDR3 is 15 residues long. Here the CDR3 reads CASILATANTGELFF. The CDR3 nucleotides read TGTGCCAGCATACTAGCGACCGCGAACACCGGGGAGCTGTTTTTT.

V and J are TRBV14 and TRBJ2-3; maybe TRBD2 (5 bases). CDR3 size: 12 residues. Germline-derived CDR1 and CDR2 are SGHDN and FVKESK. Trimming shortened V by 5 bases and J by 9 bases, and 12 bases separated the two germline ends. The CDR3 here is CASSLDSSTQYF. Written as DNA, the CDR3 is TGTGCCAGCAGCTTGGACTCATCCACGCAGTATTTT.

The chain has TRBV29-1 and TRBJ2-1, with a weak D call TRBD1 (8 bases). V lost 6 bases, J lost 7 bases, and 28 bases lay in between. Germline V lookup: CDR1 SQVTM, CDR2 ANQGSEA. This CDR3 comprises 17 residues. The CDR3 is CSVGSYATGEGENEQFF. CDR3 DNA: TGCAGCGTAGGTAGCTACGCGACAGGGGAGGGGGAGAATGAGCAGTTCTTC.

The chain couples TRBV5-1 to TRBJ1-6; 8 bases line up with TRBD1. Germline V gene data show CDR1 as SGHRS and CDR2 as YFSETQ. Trimming removed 3 bases from V and 7 bases from J; junction bases left unmatched: 6. The length of the CDR3 is 15 residues. CDR3 residues: CASSSTGVNNSPLHF. DNA of the CDR3: TGCGCCAGCAGCTCGACAGGGGTTAACAATTCACCCCTCCACTTT.

The J gene is TRBJ2-1, the V gene TRBV5-4; D ambiguous. From germline, CDR1 is SGHNT and CDR2 YYREEE (reference sequence). V was cut by 5 bases and J by 0 bases, with 15 bases left in between. The CDR3 length is 16 residues. As DNA, the CDR3 is TGTGCCAGCAGATTCGAATCCCTAAGCTCCTACAATGAGCAGTTCTTC. Translating gives CASRFESLSSYNEQFF.

This chain's CDR3 is CASSTPDRGYGYTF. The DNA of the CDR3 is TGTGCCAGTAGTACCCCGGACAGGGGCTATGGCTACACCTTC. This rearrangement joins TRBV19 to TRBJ1-2; 9 positions match TRBD1. V lost 4 bases to trimming and J lost 4 bases; unmatched junction nucleotides: 4. Looked up from germline, CDR1 is LNHDA and CDR2 is SQIVND (reference sequence). The CDR3 runs to 14 residues.

The chain recombines TRBV10-2 with TRBJ2-1; 12 nucleotides match TRBD2. The germline CDR1 and CDR2 sequences are WSHSY and SAAADI. This CDR3 comprises 15 residues. The V segment lost 4 bases and the J segment 8 bases; nucleotides outside the gene matches: 6. CDR3 sequence: CASSGLAGVAYEQFF. As DNA, the CDR3 is TGCGCCAGCAGTGGACTAGCGGGAGTAGCTTATGAGCAGTTCTTC.

The J gene is TRBJ2-5, the V gene TRBV20-1; D may be TRBD2 (5 bases). The CDR3 runs to 12 residues. CDR1 is DFQATT and CDR2 is SNEGSKA in the germline V gene (reference sequence). V dropped 3 bases and J dropped 4 bases, with 9 bases sitting between them. The CDR3 sequence is CSASIRGETQYF. The CDR3 DNA reads as TGCAGTGCTAGTATCCGGGGAGAGACCCAGTACTTC.

The chain has TRBV2 and TRBJ1-5; 11 nucleotides match TRBD1. CDR3 length: 14 residues. After removal of 7 bases from V and 3 bases from J, the junction contained 2 bases not matched to a gene. Per the germline V gene, CDR1 is SNHLY and CDR2 is FYNNEI. CDR3 bases: TGTGCCAGCATGGGACAGGGGGACAATCAGCCCCAGCATTTT. Translating it yields CASMGQGDNQPQHF.

The genes are TRBV5-1 and TRBJ1-2, with 9 bases matching TRBD1. With 4 bases clipped from V and 4 bases from J, the junction kept 8 bases outside the gene matches. CDR1 and CDR2 (germline): SGHRS, YFSETQ. The CDR3 extends over 15 amino acids. Here the CDR3 DNA reads TGCGCCAGCAGCCAAGGGACAGGGCGGGCCTATGGCTACACCTTC. Residues: CASSQGTGRAYGYTF.

The chain is built from TRBV9 and TRBJ2-6; 7 bases match TRBD1. Germline loops: CDR1 SGDLS, CDR2 YYNGEE. With V trimmed by 4 bases and J by 3 bases, 13 bases remained unmatched. The CDR3 is made up of 18 amino acids. CDR3 residues: CASSPHTGASLGANVLTF. DNA of the CDR3: TGTGCCAGCAGCCCTCACACAGGGGCGTCGCTTGGGGCCAACGTCCTGACTTTC.

The rearrangement links TRBV19 to TRBJ1-1; 10 nucleotides line up with TRBD1. The CDR3 is 13 residues long. The J segment lost 5 bases and the V segment lost 5 bases, leaving 2 bases of the junction unmatched. CDR1 and CDR2 from the germline V gene are LNHDA and SQIVND (reference sequence). CDR3 sequence (DNA): TGTGCCAGTAGTCTGGGACAGGGGACTGAAGCTTTCTTT. This sequence encodes CASSLGQGTEAFF.

The rearrangement links TRBV7-8 to TRBJ2-7, with 15 bases aligning to TRBD2. The germline CDR1 and CDR2 sequences are SGHVS and FQNEAQ. The CDR3 loop spans 17 amino acids. V lost 5 bases, J lost 4 bases, and 9 bases stayed unmatched. The CDR3 sequence: CASSPLGLAGGRYEQYF. Here the CDR3 DNA reads TGTGCCAGCAGCCCCCTGGGACTAGCGGGAGGAAGGTACGAGCAGTACTTC.